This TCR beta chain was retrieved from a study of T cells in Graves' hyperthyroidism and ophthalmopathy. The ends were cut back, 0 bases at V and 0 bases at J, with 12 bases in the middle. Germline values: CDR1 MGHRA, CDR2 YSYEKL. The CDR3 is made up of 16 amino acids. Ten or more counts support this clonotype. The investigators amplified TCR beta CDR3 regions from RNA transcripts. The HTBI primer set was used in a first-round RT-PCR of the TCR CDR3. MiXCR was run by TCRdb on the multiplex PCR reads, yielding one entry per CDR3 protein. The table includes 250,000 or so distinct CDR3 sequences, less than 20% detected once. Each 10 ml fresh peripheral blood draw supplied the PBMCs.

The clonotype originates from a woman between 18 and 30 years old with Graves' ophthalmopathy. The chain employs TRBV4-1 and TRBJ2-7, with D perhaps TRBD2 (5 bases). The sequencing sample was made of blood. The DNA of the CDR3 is TGCGCCAGCAGCCAAGATCGGGCGGGTGGCTCCTACGAGCAGTACTTC. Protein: CASSQDRAGGSYEQYF.